The clone carrying this T cell receptor beta chain has a count of ten or more. The source of the sample is a study of identical twins. The CDR3 loop spans 13 amino acids. V was clipped by 4 bases and J by 4 bases, with 10 bases between them. Germline-derived CDR1 and CDR2 are MGHRA and YSYEKL. TCRdb reprocessed the 5' RACE reads via MiXCR and lists one record per CDR3 protein. The sample records hundreds of thousands of distinct CDR3 sequences, over 9% being singletons. These sequences were also reported in another study, on yellow fever vaccine responses in identical twins.

This TCR was recovered from a woman aged 18-29 years in good health. Sequenced: CD8+ T cells sorted from blood. The chain carries TRBV4-1 and TRBJ1-1; D is perhaps TRBD1 (5 bases). CDR3 sequence (DNA): TGCGCCAGCAGCCTCCAGGGATTCACTGAAGCTTTCTTT. It specifies CASSLQGFTEAFF.